These 26 T cell receptor beta chains share one sample of origin, sequenced in a study of blood T cell repertoires in COVID-19. Generated by immunoSEQ multiplex PCR, the TCRdb table keeps only in-frame clones and is missing some. Here the sample spans fewer than 250,000 clones, over 90% being singletons. Sequences were obtained from peripheral blood. These receptors all stem from a man aged 25-40 years with COVID-19, enrolled during active disease.

This clone was counted only a few times. The chain combines TRBV29-1 with TRBJ1-2, with D tentatively TRBD1 (6 bases). Per germline, CDR1 SQVTM and CDR2 ANQGSEA. With 2 bases removed from V and 8 bases from J, the gap between germline ends came to 15 bases. This CDR3 spans 13 amino acids. CDR3: CSVEYYRADGYTF. The CDR3 DNA reads as TGCAGCGTTGAATACTACAGGGCCGACGGCTACACCTTC.

This rearrangement joins TRBV5-1 to TRBJ2-2, with 16 bases matching TRBD2. Germline values: CDR1 SGHRS, CDR2 YFSETQ. The CDR3 is made up of 23 amino acids. The ends lost 0 bases at V and 4 bases at J; junction bases unmatched: 18. Written as DNA, the CDR3 is TGCGCCAGCAGCTTGGCTCCCCACGGGACTAGCGGGGGGGCAGTGCGTGTCACCGGGGAGCTGTTTTTT. Its protein is CASSLAPHGTSGGAVRVTGELFF.

CDR3 region: CASSRDSLRSYEQYF. DNA of the CDR3: TGTGCCAGCAGCCGGGACAGCTTACGCTCCTACGAGCAGTACTTC. The chain links TRBV7-3 to TRBJ2-7; TRBD1 agrees at 7 bases. After removal of 5 bases from V and 0 bases from J, the junction contained 7 bases not matched to a gene. Germline V CDR1 and CDR2: SGHTA, FQGTGA. The CDR3 has 15 amino acids.

The chain couples TRBV12-3 or TRBV12-4 to TRBJ1-3; D gene ambiguous. The CDR3 loop spans 13 amino acids. V dropped 8 bases and J dropped 4 bases, with 12 bases sitting between them. CDR3 sequence reads: CASRRVPGNTIYF. CDR3 bases: TGTGCCAGCCGGAGGGTTCCAGGAAACACCATATATTTT.

DNA for the CDR3: TGTGCCAGCAGCCAAGATCTCACCACACGGAGCGGCTACACCTTC. It is translated as CASSQDLTTRSGYTF. The rearrangement joins TRBV14 to TRBJ1-2; D call uncertain. Looked up from germline, CDR1 is SGHDN and CDR2 is FVKESK. The CDR3 contains 15 residues. V lost 0 bases and J lost 8, with 16 bases in between.

This clone has a single count. This chain joins TRBV5-1 and TRBJ2-5, with TRBD2 identical over 11 bases. This CDR3 has 15 residues. Unmatched junction bases numbered 6, after V lost 4 bases and J lost 4 bases. Germline lookup yields CDR1 SGHRS and CDR2 YFSETQ. CDR3 protein: CASSLSGGDVETQYF. Here the CDR3 DNA reads TGCGCCAGCAGCCTTAGCGGGGGGGACGTAGAGACCCAGTACTTC.

The chain couples TRBV2 to TRBJ1-6; a possible D gene is TRBD1 (6 bases). Trimming stripped 0 bases from V and 8 bases from J, with 11 bases between. Germline CDR1 is SNHLY and CDR2 is FYNNEI. CDR3 size: 15 residues. The CDR3 bases are TGTGCCAGCAGTGAAGCAGGGGGTACTTATTCACCCCTCCACTTT. Its protein product is CASSEAGGTYSPLHF.

V usage is TRBV19 and J usage is TRBJ1-6; D gene ambiguous. The CDR3 is made up of 13 amino acids. Trimming left V 7 bases short and J 7 bases short, with 11 bases between. The V gene's germline CDR1 is LNHDA and CDR2 SQIVND (reference sequence). The CDR3 DNA is TGTGCCAGTACTTACCACAGCAATTCACCCCTCCACTTT. Its translation is CASTYHSNSPLHF.

The V call is TRBV3-1 (or the pseudogene TRBV3-2), the J call TRBJ1-2; D perhaps matches TRBD1 (6 bases). The length of the CDR3 is 15 residues. Trimming removed 4 bases at V and 0 bases at J, with 12 bases between. From germline, CDR1 is LGHDT and CDR2 YNNKEL (reference sequence). CDR3 amino acids: CASSLGTTTNYGYTF. The CDR3 nucleotides read TGTGCCAGCAGCCTTGGGACAACTACTAACTATGGCTACACCTTC.

This clone was picked up one time. The rearrangement links TRBV15 to TRBJ2-2; no definite D call. V lost 1 base to trimming and J lost 11 bases, with 8 bases between them. Germline lookup yields CDR1 LNHNV and CDR2 YYDKDF (reference sequence). The CDR3 runs to 12 residues. This chain's CDR3 is CATSRARKELFF. CDR3 nucleotides: TGTGCCACCAGCAGAGCGCGTAAAGAGCTGTTTTTT.

V and J are TRBV6-5 and TRBJ2-7; weak D call: TRBD2 (6 bases). This CDR3 has 15 residues. The V gene's germline CDR1 is MNHEY and CDR2 SVGAGI. V was shortened by 3 bases and J by 0 bases, with 12 bases between the two germline ends. CDR3 DNA: TGTGCCAGCAGTTATGCGGGATGGAGCTCCTACGAGCAGTACTTC. Residues: CASSYAGWSSYEQYF.

The genes are TRBV9 and TRBJ2-3, with D perhaps TRBD2 (7 bases). V dropped 4 bases and J dropped 5 bases, with 20 bases sitting between them. The CDR3 runs 16 residues. In germline, CDR1 is SGDLS, CDR2 YYNGEE. The CDR3 reads CASSPRSGGAGDTQYF. The CDR3 DNA sequence: TGTGCCAGCAGCCCGAGAAGTGGGGGGGCCGGAGATACGCAGTATTTT. The full variable domain, in which reference TRBV9 and TRBJ2-3 provide the parts outside the CDR3, is DSGVTQTPKHLITATGQRVTLRCSPRSGDLSVYWYQQSLDQGLQFLIQYYNGEERAKGNILERFSAQQFPDLHSELNLSSLELGDSALYFCASSPRSGGAGDTQYFGPGTRLTVL.

The chain joins TRBV5-1 to TRBJ1-2; 7 nucleotides line up with TRBD1. This CDR3 spans 14 amino acids. The V gene end was trimmed by 0 bases and the J gene end by 4 bases; junction bases not matched to a gene: 3. Per the germline V gene, CDR1 is SGHRS and CDR2 is YFSETQ. In nucleotides, the CDR3 is TGCGCCAGCAGCTTGGTTCAGGGGGTCTATGGCTACACCTTC. As protein: CASSLVQGVYGYTF.

This clone was detected only once. The chain has TRBV11-2 and TRBJ1-2; unclear D gene. Germline CDR1 is SGHAT and CDR2 is FQNNGV. This CDR3 region has 12 residues. Trimming left V 5 bases short and J 8 bases short, with 12 bases between. CDR3 sequence reads: CASSQVSAGYTF. The CDR3 coding sequence is TGTGCCAGCAGCCAAGTTAGTGCAGGCTACACCTTC. The full variable domain, its missing parts supplied by reference TRBV11-2 and TRBJ1-2, is EAGVAQSPRYKIIEKRQSVAFWCNPISGHATLYWYQQILGQGPKLLIQFQNNGVVDDSQLPKDRFSAERLKGVDSTLKIQPAKLEDSAVYLCASSQVSAGYTFGSGTRLTVV.

V is TRBV14 and J is TRBJ1-1, with a possible D match to TRBD1 (5 bases). Per germline, CDR1 SGHDN and CDR2 FVKESK. The V end was cut by 1 base, the J end by 1 base, with 10 bases between. This CDR3 has 15 residues. CDR3: CASSQVYRRNTEAFF. CDR3 nucleotides: TGTGCCAGCAGCCAAGTTTACAGGCGGAACACTGAAGCTTTCTTT.

The chain is built from TRBV4-1 and TRBJ1-2; D perhaps matches TRBD1 (5 bases). The V end was cut by 3 bases, the J end by 4 bases, with 12 bases between. Germline V gene lookup returns CDR1 MGHRA and CDR2 YSYEKL. The CDR3 extends over 14 amino acids. CDR3 sequence reads: CASSQAGIVYGYTF. DNA of the CDR3: TGCGCCAGCAGCCAGGCAGGGATCGTCTATGGCTACACCTTC.

This clone came up once. The chain combines TRBV6-5 with TRBJ1-2, with 8 positions matching TRBD1. J was trimmed by 8 bases and V by 6 bases; bases with no gene match: 11. There are 14 residues in the CDR3. Per germline, CDR1 MNHEY and CDR2 SVGAGI. The CDR3 loop is CASRPGQESGGYTF. DNA of the CDR3: TGTGCCAGCAGGCCGGGACAGGAATCGGGAGGCTACACCTTC.

The chain is built from TRBV10-1 and TRBJ1-5; 7 bases are a match to TRBD1. V dropped 6 bases and J dropped 4; count of bases not matched to a gene: 18. Germline CDR1 WNHNN, CDR2 SYGVQD (reference sequence). The CDR3 runs 18 residues. The CDR3 DNA reads as TGCGCCAGCAGCCCCCCCACCCCCCGGGACAGAAGAAATCAGCCCCAGCATTTT. Protein sequence: CASSPPTPRDRRNQPQHF.

J is TRBJ2-1 and V is TRBV4-1, with D possibly TRBD2 on 7 matching bases. Germline CDR1 reads MGHRA; CDR2 reads YSYEKL. Between the trimmed V and J ends, which lost 1 base and 14 bases, there was a span of 18 bases. This CDR3 spans 14 amino acids. CDR3 DNA sequence: TGCGCCAGCAGCCAAGTTGCCGGGGGGCCTTCGGAGTTCTTC. Translated, it gives CASSQVAGGPSEFF.

V and J are TRBV6-5 and TRBJ1-2; tentatively, D is TRBD1 (6 bases). The CDR3 consists of 15 residues. Germline CDR1 and CDR2: MNHEY and SVGAGI. V was cut by 6 bases and J by 3 bases, with 17 bases left in between. CDR3 sequence: CASRGQGYRDYGYTF. In DNA, the CDR3 is TGTGCCAGCAGGGGCCAGGGGTATAGGGACTATGGCTACACCTTC.

This clone was detected a few times. The chain has TRBV7-3 and TRBJ2-7; the match to TRBD2 covers 13 bases. Trimming took 5 bases from V and 5 from J; bases not matched to a gene: 6. The CDR3 covers 15 residues. Germline V gives CDR1 SGHTA, CDR2 FQGTGA. As DNA, the CDR3 is TGTGCCAGCAGCCCTACCGGACTAGCGGGGGACGAGCAGTACTTC. Its protein product is CASSPTGLAGDEQYF. Combining the CDR3 with reference TRBV7-3 and TRBJ2-7 gives the whole variable domain GAGVSQTPSNKVTEKGKYVELRCDPISGHTALYWYRQSLGQGPEFLIYFQGTGAADDSGLPNDRFFAVRPEGSVSTLKIQRTERGDSAVYLCASSPTGLAGDEQYFGPGTRLTVT.

The chain employs TRBV30 and TRBJ1-1; 7 bases line up with TRBD1. The CDR3 has 13 residues. Germline V gives CDR1 GTSNPN, CDR2 SVGIG (reference sequence). V dropped 5 bases and J dropped 1; count of bases not matched to a gene: 4. CDR3: CAWHRGANTEAFF. In nucleotides, the CDR3 is TGTGCCTGGCACAGGGGTGCGAACACTGAAGCTTTCTTT.

The chain uses TRBV29-1 and TRBJ2-5, with 9 bases fitting TRBD1. The V gene end was trimmed by 6 bases and the J gene end by 5 bases; junction bases not matched to a gene: 10. CDR3 length: 14 amino acids. Per germline, CDR1 SQVTM and CDR2 ANQGSEA. This CDR3 is CSVFRDRVEETQYF. The CDR3 coding sequence is TGCAGCGTCTTCCGGGACAGGGTCGAGGAGACCCAGTACTTC. The full variable domain, with the rest looked up from reference TRBV29-1 and TRBJ2-5, is SAVISQKPSRDICQRGTSLTIQCQVDSQVTMMFWYRQQPGQSLTLIATANQGSEATYESGFVIDKFPISRPNLTFSTLTVSNMSPEDSSIYLCSVFRDRVEETQYFGPGTRLLVL.

The genes are TRBV19 and TRBJ2-2; 11 bases are shared with TRBD2. Germline V CDR1 and CDR2: LNHDA, SQIVND (reference sequence). The CDR3 contains 16 residues. V lost 6 bases to trimming and J lost 4 bases; unmatched junction nucleotides: 7. For the CDR3, the DNA is TGTGCCAGTAGACGTTCGACTAGCGGGGTCACCGGGGAGCTGTTTTTT. This encodes CASRRSTSGVTGELFF.

The chain employs TRBV6-2 or TRBV6-3 and TRBJ1-5, with D possibly being TRBD1 (5 bases). Trimming cost V 3 bases and J 7 bases, with 16 bases left between them. The CDR3 has 15 amino acids. Germline V gives CDR1 MNHEY, CDR2 SVGEGT. The CDR3 nucleotides are TGTGCCAGCAGTTATAGAGTAGGACAAAGCCAGCCCCAGCATTTT. This gives the protein CASSYRVGQSQPQHF.

The V and J genes are TRBV10-1 and TRBJ2-7; 7 positions match TRBD1. V was pared by 4 bases and J by 6 bases, with 9 bases of the junction left unmatched. CDR3 length: 14 amino acids. The germline gives CDR1 WNHNN, CDR2 SYGVQD (reference sequence). The CDR3 spells CASSVGQVIGEQYF. For the CDR3, the DNA is TGCGCCAGCAGTGTCGGACAGGTTATCGGCGAGCAGTACTTC.